A single sample is the source of the 5 T cell receptor beta chains below, sequenced in a study of blood T cells in healthy people across ages. Primers used in a second PCR of roughly 6 to 12 cycles were a sample-barcoded 5' primer and a J-beta primer mix. TCRdb fed the 5' RACE reads into MiXCR, producing one record per CDR3 protein. Counted here are fewer than 950,000 distinct CDR3 sequences, roughly 35% occurring once; the ten biggest clones make up under 15%. The material sequenced was blood. These receptors all come from a man aged 18-30 years in good health.

Ten or more counts support this clonotype. V usage is TRBV2 and J usage is TRBJ2-7, with D perhaps TRBD2 (5 bases). CDR3 length equals 15 residues. V was clipped by 11 bases and J by 4 bases, with 24 bases between them. Germline assignment: CDR1 SNHLY and CDR2 FYNNEI. Here the CDR3 reads CASASKWRTAYEQYF. The CDR3 region has the DNA TGTGCCTCAGCCAGTAAGTGGAGGACCGCGTACGAGCAGTACTTC.

Note on this clonotype: One junction end does not reproduce the germline sequence, and a read error may be involved. The rearrangement links TRBV6-2 or TRBV6-3 to TRBJ2-2; tentatively, D is TRBD1 or TRBD2 (5 bases each). CDR3 size: 12 residues. Germline-derived CDR1 and CDR2 are MNHEY and SVGEGT. This CDR3 reads CERGVSTGELFF. DNA of the CDR3: TGCGAAAGAGGGGTCAGCACCGGGGAGCTGTTTTTT.

This clonotype was counted at least ten times. This chain links TRBV14 with TRBJ1-6; the D is unclear. V was clipped by 1 base and J by 14 bases, with 12 bases between them. The CDR3 is 13 residues long. In germline, CDR1 is SGHDN, CDR2 FVKESK. CDR3 residues: CASSQVPRMTLHF. CDR3 nucleotide sequence: TGTGCCAGCAGCCAAGTACCCCGAATGACCCTCCACTTT. Complete variable domain (other parts from reference TRBV14 and TRBJ1-6): EAGVTQFPSHSVIEKGQTVTLRCDPISGHDNLYWYRRVMGKEIKFLLHFVKESKQDESGMPNNRFLAERTGGTYSTLKVQPAELEDSGVYFCASSQVPRMTLHFGNGTRLTVT.

The V and J genes are TRBV4-1 and TRBJ1-2; TRBD1 aligns across 7 bases. Germline V CDR1 and CDR2: MGHRA, YSYEKL. J lost 4 bases, V lost 2 bases, and 19 bases had no gene match. This CDR3 spans 19 amino acids. CDR3 in amino acids: CASSQLTTRQGITLYGYTF. The CDR3 DNA reads TGCGCCAGCAGCCAACTTACCACGAGACAGGGAATAACCCTCTATGGCTACACCTTC.

The rearrangement joins TRBV5-4 to TRBJ2-3, with TRBD1 identical over 11 bases. CDR3 length: 16 residues. Germline CDR1 is SGHNT and CDR2 is YYREEE (reference sequence). V was clipped by 4 bases and J by 6 bases; unmatched bases: 10. This CDR3 is CASSPGGGQGEDTQYF. The CDR3 coding sequence is TGTGCCAGCAGCCCCGGAGGGGGACAGGGGGAGGATACGCAGTATTTT.